The T cell receptor beta chain described here comes from a study of T cells in localized non-small cell lung cancer. Notes on the study in general: Detection in adjacent lung was observed for a median around 55 of the top 100 tumor clones. Heterogeneity is still possible, as just one tumor region was sequenced.

The data were produced by immunoSEQ multiplex PCR, yet TCRdb's version contains in-frame clones alone and is incomplete. The data hold under 35,000 clones, with approximately 92% observed a single time. Trimming took off 1 base at V and 0 bases at J, with 10 bases between the two ends. CDR3 length equals 16 residues. From germline, CDR1 is MDHEN and CDR2 SYDVKM. This clone was counted a few times. As yet, its antigen is unknown. The input for sequencing was peripheral blood mononuclear cells, taken before any cancer treatment. The rearrangement uses TRBV28 and TRBJ2-1; perhaps TRBD1 as D (5 bases). The clonotype was recovered from a woman aged 40-69 years with stage III lung adenocarcinoma. DNA for the CDR3: TGTGCCAGCAGTTTATACAGGCCCGGCTCCTACAATGAGCAGTTCTTC. Its protein is CASSLYRPGSYNEQFF. Together with reference TRBV28 and TRBJ2-1, the CDR3 gives the full variable domain: DVKVTQSSRYLVKRTGEKVFLECVQDMDHENMFWYRQDPGLGLRLIYFSYDVKMKEKGDIPEGYSVSREKKERFSLILESASTNQTSMYLCASSLYRPGSYNEQFFGPGTRLTVL.